The rows below give T cell receptor beta chains drawn from one sample of a study of control samples from healthy donors and cancer patients. Assay: immunoSEQ multiplex PCR; the TCRdb copy retains only in-frame clones and omits some. The table shows around 93,000 clones, with approximately 86% occurring only once. Sequenced input: blood. These TCRs come from a man younger than 45 in good health. The CDR3 runs from the conserved cysteine through the conserved F or W. D genes are given only for firm matches. Where a row states a size, it is once, few, many or the class of an expanded clone; other rows omit it.

cdr3_aa: CASSREDEQYF
cdr3_nt: TGTGCCAGCAGTCGAGAGGACGAGCAGTACTTC
clone_size: NA
v_call: TRBV7-9
d_call: NA
j_call: TRBJ2-7

cdr3_aa: CASSLNTEAFF
cdr3_nt: TGTGCCAGCAGCTTGAACACTGAAGCTTTCTTT
clone_size: NA
v_call: TRBV7-2
d_call: NA
j_call: TRBJ1-1

cdr3_aa: CASSPQGASGYTF
cdr3_nt: TGTGCCAGCAGCCCACAGGGTGCAAGTGGCTACACCTTC
clone_size: NA
v_call: TRBV28
d_call: NA
j_call: TRBJ1-2

cdr3_aa: CASSSLAGREQYF
cdr3_nt: TGTGCCAGCAGTTCCTTAGCGGGGAGAGAGCAGTACTTC
clone_size: NA
v_call: TRBV6-6
d_call: TRBD2
j_call: TRBJ2-7

cdr3_aa: CASNQRDLLDTQYF
cdr3_nt: TGTGCCAGCAACCAGCGGGACCTGCTAGATACGCAGTATTTT
clone_size: NA
v_call: TRBV6-5
d_call: TRBD2
j_call: TRBJ2-3

cdr3_aa: CASNTGVGQPQHF
cdr3_nt: TGTGCCAGCAACACAGGGGTAGGTCAGCCCCAGCATTTT
clone_size: few
v_call: TRBV2
d_call: TRBD1
j_call: TRBJ1-5

cdr3_aa: CASSVRASYGYTF
cdr3_nt: TGTGCCAGCAGTGTCCGGGCGAGCTATGGCTACACCTTC
clone_size: NA
v_call: TRBV6-4
d_call: NA
j_call: TRBJ1-2

cdr3_aa: CASSFRLHYEQYF
cdr3_nt: TGTGCCAGCAGTTTTCGGCTCCACTACGAGCAGTACTTC
clone_size: NA
v_call: TRBV12-3/TRBV12-4
d_call: NA
j_call: TRBJ2-7

cdr3_aa: CASSVDLNSPLHF
cdr3_nt: TGTGCCAGCAGCGTAGATCTTAATTCACCCCTCCACTTT
clone_size: NA
v_call: TRBV9
d_call: NA
j_call: TRBJ1-6

cdr3_aa: CASSSRDRGSVPDPETQYF
cdr3_nt: TGTGCCAGCAGCTCCCGGGACCGGGGGTCTGTCCCAGATCCGGAGACCCAGTACTTC
clone_size: NA
v_call: TRBV7-2
d_call: NA
j_call: TRBJ2-5

cdr3_aa: CASSIGLGSYNEQFF
cdr3_nt: TGTGCCAGTAGTATAGGACTAGGCTCCTACAATGAGCAGTTCTTC
clone_size: NA
v_call: TRBV19
d_call: NA
j_call: TRBJ2-1

cdr3_aa: CASRSGTSGTGQFF
cdr3_nt: TGTGCCAGCAGATCCGGGACTAGCGGGACCGGGCAGTTCTTC
clone_size: NA
v_call: TRBV27
d_call: TRBD2
j_call: TRBJ2-1

cdr3_aa: CASSVEPGESYEQYF
cdr3_nt: TGTGCCAGCAGCGTAGAGCCCGGGGAGAGTTACGAGCAGTACTTC
clone_size: NA
v_call: TRBV9
d_call: NA
j_call: TRBJ2-7

cdr3_aa: CASSEPLTNRMNTEAFF
cdr3_nt: TGTGCCAGCAGTGAACCACTCACAAATCGCATGAACACTGAAGCTTTCTTT
clone_size: NA
v_call: TRBV6-1
d_call: NA
j_call: TRBJ1-1

cdr3_aa: CASRGYPYEQYF
cdr3_nt: TGTGCCAGCCGGGGTTACCCCTACGAGCAGTACTTC
clone_size: NA
v_call: TRBV28
d_call: NA
j_call: TRBJ2-7

cdr3_aa: CASSLKDTDTQYF
cdr3_nt: TGTGCCAGCAGCTTAAAGGACACAGATACGCAGTATTTT
clone_size: NA
v_call: TRBV7-3
d_call: NA
j_call: TRBJ2-3

cdr3_aa: CASSYPGQGMFEQHF
cdr3_nt: TGTGCCAGCAGTTATCCGGGACAGGGTATGTTCGAGCAGCACTTC
clone_size: NA
v_call: TRBV27
d_call: TRBD1
j_call: TRBJ2-7

cdr3_aa: CASSLGQASYEQYF
cdr3_nt: TGTGCCAGCAGCTTGGGACAGGCTTCCTACGAGCAGTACTTC
clone_size: NA
v_call: TRBV11-2
d_call: TRBD1
j_call: TRBJ2-7

cdr3_aa: CASSEPGRSYSPLHF
cdr3_nt: TGCGCCAGCAGTGAGCCGGGACGGAGCTATTCACCCCTCCACTTT
clone_size: NA
v_call: TRBV10-2
d_call: NA
j_call: TRBJ1-6

cdr3_aa: CSVARQGLGTEAFF
cdr3_nt: TGCAGCGTTGCCAGACAGGGTTTGGGGACTGAAGCTTTCTTT
clone_size: NA
v_call: TRBV29-1
d_call: TRBD1
j_call: TRBJ1-1

cdr3_aa: CASSVSGDSSGYTF
cdr3_nt: TGTGCCAGCAGTGTAAGTGGGGACAGCAGCGGCTACACCTTC
clone_size: NA
v_call: TRBV27
d_call: TRBD1
j_call: TRBJ1-2

cdr3_aa: CASSQASVLGTGELFF
cdr3_nt: TGCGCCAGCAGCCAAGCTTCCGTCCTGGGCACCGGGGAGCTGTTTTTT
clone_size: NA
v_call: TRBV4-3
d_call: NA
j_call: TRBJ2-2

cdr3_aa: CAWSPRDRVPYEQYF
cdr3_nt: TGTGCCTGGAGTCCGCGGGACAGGGTTCCCTACGAGCAGTACTTC
clone_size: NA
v_call: TRBV30
d_call: TRBD1
j_call: TRBJ2-7

cdr3_aa: CASSLHYEQYF
cdr3_nt: TGTGCCAGCAGCCTTCATTACGAGCAGTACTTC
clone_size: NA
v_call: TRBV5-6
d_call: NA
j_call: TRBJ2-7

cdr3_aa: CAISERNQETQYF
cdr3_nt: TGTGCCATCAGTGAGCGGAATCAAGAGACCCAGTACTTC
clone_size: NA
v_call: TRBV10-3
d_call: NA
j_call: TRBJ2-5

cdr3_aa: CAIFVWGSGNTIYF
cdr3_nt: TGTGCCATATTCGTTTGGGGATCTGGAAACACCATATATTTT
clone_size: once
v_call: TRBV7-9
d_call: NA
j_call: TRBJ1-3